This T cell receptor beta chain stems from a study of OX40 agonist ivuxolimab in advanced cancers. General study findings and limits: The average count of expanded clones was higher among CD8+ T cells than among CD4+.

With regard to this clone: Its antigen is undetermined.

Germline CDR1 and CDR2: MGHDK and SYGVNS. V was shortened by 4 bases and J by 4 bases, with 8 bases between the two germline ends. The length of the CDR3 is 13 residues. Clones were sequenced by immunoSEQ multiplex PCR, and TCRdb holds only the in-frame ones, with some missing. Of some 65,000 clones in the sample, roughly nine tenths were seen once. This chain joins TRBV25-1 and TRBJ2-1; no clear D. Sequencing used CD4+ or CD8+ T cells sorted from blood, obtained in a trial of the OX40 agonist ivuxolimab. The clonotype originates from an adult with an advanced solid tumor such as melanoma, head and neck, liver or kidney cancer. In DNA, the CDR3 is TGTGCCAGCAGTGGGGGTAGGTACAATGAGCAGTTCTTC. Translating gives CASSGGRYNEQFF.